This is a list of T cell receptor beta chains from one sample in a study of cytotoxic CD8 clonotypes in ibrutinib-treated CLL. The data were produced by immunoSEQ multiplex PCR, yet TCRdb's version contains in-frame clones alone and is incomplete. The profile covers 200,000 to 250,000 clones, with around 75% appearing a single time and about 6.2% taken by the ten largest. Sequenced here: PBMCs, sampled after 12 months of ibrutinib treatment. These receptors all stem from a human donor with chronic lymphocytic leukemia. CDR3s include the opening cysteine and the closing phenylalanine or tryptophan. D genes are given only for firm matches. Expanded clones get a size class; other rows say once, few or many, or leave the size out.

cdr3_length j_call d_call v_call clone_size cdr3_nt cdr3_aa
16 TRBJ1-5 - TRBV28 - TGTGCCAGCACCCTACGCGACAAGAATAGCAATCAGCCCCAGCATTTT CASTLRDKNSNQPQHF
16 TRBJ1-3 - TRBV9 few TGTGCCAGCAGCGTAGCGGCGGCTAACTCTGGAAACACCATATATTTT CASSVAAANSGNTIYF
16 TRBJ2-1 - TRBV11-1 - TGTGCCAGCAGCTCGAGGCCTAGAAGGTCGCTGGATGAGCAGTTCTTC CASSSRPRRSLDEQFF
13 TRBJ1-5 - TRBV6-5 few TGTGCCAGCAGAGGGGGGGCCGTTCAGCCCCAGCATTTT CASRGGAVQPQHF
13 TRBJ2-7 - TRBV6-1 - TGTGCCAGCAGTGAAAGGGGGAACTACGAGCAGTACTTC CASSERGNYEQYF
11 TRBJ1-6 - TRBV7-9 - TGTGCCAGCAGTTTTAATTCACTCCTCCACTTT CASSFNSLLHF
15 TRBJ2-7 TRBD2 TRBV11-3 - TGTGCCAGCAGCTTAGATCGGACTAGCGCCTACGAGCAGTACTTC CASSLDRTSAYEQYF
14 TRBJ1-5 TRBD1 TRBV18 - TGTGCCAGCTCACCAACAGGGGGCCCGCAGCCCCAGCATTTT CASSPTGGPQPQHF
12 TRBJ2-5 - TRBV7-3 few TGTGCCAGCAGCACAGGGAGGGAGACCCAGTACTTC CASSTGRETQYF
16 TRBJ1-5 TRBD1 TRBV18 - TGTGCCAGCTCACCAGGGACAGGGGGCACAAATCAGCCCCAGCATTTT CASSPGTGGTNQPQHF
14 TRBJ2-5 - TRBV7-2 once TGTGCCAGCAGCTTAAGGACAGCGGGGGAGACCCAGTACTTC CASSLRTAGETQYF
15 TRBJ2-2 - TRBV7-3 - TGTGCCAGCAGCTCAAACGCGGAGAACACCGGGGAGCTGTTTTTT CASSSNAENTGELFF
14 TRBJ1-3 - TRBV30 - TGTGCCTGGAGTGAGGGAAGCTCTGGAAACACCATATATTTT CAWSEGSSGNTIYF
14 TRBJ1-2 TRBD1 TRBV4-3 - TGCGCCAGCAGCCAGGGTGACAGGGAACGGCCCTACACCTTC CASSQGDRERPYTF
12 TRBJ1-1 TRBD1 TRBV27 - TGTGCCAGCAGTTACAGGGGTTTGGTAGCTTTCTTT CASSYRGLVAFF
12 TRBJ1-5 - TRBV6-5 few TGTGCCAGCAGCACCAGCAATCAGCCCCAGCATTTT CASSTSNQPQHF
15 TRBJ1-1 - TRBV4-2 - TGTGCCAGCAGACGTGAGAGACGGGGAAACACTGAAGCTTTCTTT CASRRERRGNTEAFF
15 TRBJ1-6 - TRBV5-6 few TGTGCCAGCAGCTTGGGGACAGCCGGTAATTCACCCCTCCACTTT CASSLGTAGNSPLHF
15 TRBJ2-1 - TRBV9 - TGTGCCAGCAGCGTAGAAATAAGCTCCTACAATGAGCAGTTCTTC CASSVEISSYNEQFF
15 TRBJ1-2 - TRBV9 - TGTGCCAGCAGCGTAGGCACAGCTAGGGACTATGGCTACACCTTC CASSVGTARDYGYTF
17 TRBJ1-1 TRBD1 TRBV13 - TGTGCCAGCACCCGAGTGTGGACAGGTAGAATGAACACTGAAGCTTTCTTT CASTRVWTGRMNTEAFF
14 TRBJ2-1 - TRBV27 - TGTGCCAGCAGTTTACTCCTTTCCTACAATGAGCAGTTCTTC CASSLLLSYNEQFF
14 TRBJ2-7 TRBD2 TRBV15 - TGTGCCACCAGCGAACTAGCGGGGGTCAACGAGCAGTACTTC CATSELAGVNEQYF
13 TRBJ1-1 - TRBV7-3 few TGTGCCAGCAGCTTAGTTTGGGGGACTGAAGCTTTCTTT CASSLVWGTEAFF
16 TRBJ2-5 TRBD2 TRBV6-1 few TGTGCCAGCAGTGAAACTAGCGGGAGTATCGGGGAGACCCAGTACTTC CASSETSGSIGETQYF
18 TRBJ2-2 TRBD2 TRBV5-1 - TGCGCCAGCAGCGCATGGGCTTTAGCGGGAGGGCCCACCGGGGAGCTGTTTTTT CASSAWALAGGPTGELFF
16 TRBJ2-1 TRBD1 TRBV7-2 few TGTGCCAGCATCCCCCGGGACAGGGTGTCCTACAATGAGCAGTTCTTC CASIPRDRVSYNEQFF
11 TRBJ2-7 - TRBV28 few TGTGCCAGCAGCCTCCTTAGGGAGCAGTACTTC CASSLLREQYF
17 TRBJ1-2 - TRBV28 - TGTGCCAGCAGTTTACAATCTGCGGGGGGTTGGAGCTATGGCTACACCTTC CASSLQSAGGWSYGYTF
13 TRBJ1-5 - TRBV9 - TGTGCCAGCAGCGTAGGCCGCAATCAGCCCCAGCATTTT CASSVGRNQPQHF
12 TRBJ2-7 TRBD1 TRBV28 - TGTGCCACCCGGGACAGCCTAGACGAGCAGTACTTC CATRDSLDEQYF
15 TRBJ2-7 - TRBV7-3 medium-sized TGTGCCAGCAGCCGCCTGGGTCTTCCCTCCTACGAGCAGTACTTC CASSRLGLPSYEQYF
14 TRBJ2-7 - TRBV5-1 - TGCGCCAGCAGCTTTGGTCCACAGGGCTACGAGCAGTACTTC CASSFGPQGYEQYF
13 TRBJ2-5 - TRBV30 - TGTGCCTGGAGTTGGGGAGACCAAGAGACCCAGTACTTC CAWSWGDQETQYF
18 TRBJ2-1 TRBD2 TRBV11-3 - TGTGCCAGCAGCTTAGGTCTCGTGCGGGAGGCCAGATACAATGAGCAGTTCTTC CASSLGLVREARYNEQFF
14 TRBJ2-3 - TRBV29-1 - TGCAGCGCACCGCTCGTGCAGGGCACAGATACGCAGTATTTT CSAPLVQGTDTQYF
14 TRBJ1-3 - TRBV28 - TGTGCCAGCAGTTTCGGGGTATCAGGAAACACCATATATTTT CASSFGVSGNTIYF
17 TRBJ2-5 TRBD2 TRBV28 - TGTGCCAGCAGTTTATTATCTAGCGGGAGGGTCCAAGAGACCCAGTACTTC CASSLLSSGRVQETQYF
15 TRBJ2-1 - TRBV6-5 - TGTGCCAGCAAGACCGACAGGCTCAGGGATAATGAGCAGTTCTTC CASKTDRLRDNEQFF
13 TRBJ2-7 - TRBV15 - TGTGCCACCAGCAGAGATGCCTCATACGAGCAGTACTTC CATSRDASYEQYF
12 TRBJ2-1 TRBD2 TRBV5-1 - TGCGCCAGCAGCACAGGGACTAGCGGGGAGGTCTTC CASSTGTSGEVF
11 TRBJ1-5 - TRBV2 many TGTGCCAGCAGTGTAGGTCAGCCCCAGCATTTT CASSVGQPQHF
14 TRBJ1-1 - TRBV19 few TGTGCCAGTAGTTACGGGGGGTGGAGAACTGAAGCTTTCTTT CASSYGGWRTEAFF
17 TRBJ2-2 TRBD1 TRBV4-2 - TGTGCCAGCAGCCGCAGAACCGGGACAGGGAACACCGGGGAGCTGTTTTTT CASSRRTGTGNTGELFF
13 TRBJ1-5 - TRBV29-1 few TGCAGCGTTCAAGGCCAGCCAAATCAGCCCCAGCATTTT CSVQGQPNQPQHF
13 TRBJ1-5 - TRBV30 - TGTGCCTGGAGTGCCTCGAGCAATCAGCCCCAGCATTTT CAWSASSNQPQHF
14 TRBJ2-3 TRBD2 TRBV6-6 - TGTGCCAGCACGCGGACTAGCGGGGGGACGACGCAGTATTTT CASTRTSGGTTQYF
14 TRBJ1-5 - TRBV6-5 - TGTGCCAGCAGCCCCATCAGGGCCAATCAGCCCCAGCATTTT CASSPIRANQPQHF
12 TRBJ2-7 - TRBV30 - TGTGCCTGGACCGGAGGGGGCAACGAGCAGTACTTC CAWTGGGNEQYF
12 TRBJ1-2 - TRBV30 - TGTGCCTGGAGTCCGGGACCAGGTACGGAGGCCTTC CAWSPGPGTEAF
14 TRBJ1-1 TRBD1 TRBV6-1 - TGTGCCAGCAGTGGACAGGGGGTTCACACTGAAGCTTTCTTT CASSGQGVHTEAFF
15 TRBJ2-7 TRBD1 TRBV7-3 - TGTGCCAGCAGCAAAAAGACAGGGTCCTATCACGAGCAGTACTTC CASSKKTGSYHEQYF
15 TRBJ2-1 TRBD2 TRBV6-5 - TGTGCCAGCAGTTACGGGTTAGCGGGAGTCAATGAGCAGTTCTTC CASSYGLAGVNEQFF
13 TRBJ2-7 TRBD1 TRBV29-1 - TGCAGCGTCCTGCAGGGGGCCGGGTACGAGCAGTACTTC CSVLQGAGYEQYF
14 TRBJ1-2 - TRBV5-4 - TGTGCCAGCAGCTTAACAGGGTCGGGCTATGGCTACACCTTC CASSLTGSGYGYTF
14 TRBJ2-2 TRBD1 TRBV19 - TGTGCCAGTAGTGACAGGGCCAACACCGGGGAGCTGTTTTTT CASSDRANTGELFF
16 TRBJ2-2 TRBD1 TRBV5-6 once TGTGCCAGCAGTACCACAGGGGGCCTCCTCACCGGGGAGCTGTTTTTT CASSTTGGLLTGELFF
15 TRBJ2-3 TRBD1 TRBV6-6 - TGTGCCAGCAGTTACGGGACAGGGGATACAGATACGCAGTATTTT CASSYGTGDTDTQYF
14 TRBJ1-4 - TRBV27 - TGTGCCAGCAGTGACCCAGGGGCTGGCGAAAAACTGTTTTTT CASSDPGAGEKLFF